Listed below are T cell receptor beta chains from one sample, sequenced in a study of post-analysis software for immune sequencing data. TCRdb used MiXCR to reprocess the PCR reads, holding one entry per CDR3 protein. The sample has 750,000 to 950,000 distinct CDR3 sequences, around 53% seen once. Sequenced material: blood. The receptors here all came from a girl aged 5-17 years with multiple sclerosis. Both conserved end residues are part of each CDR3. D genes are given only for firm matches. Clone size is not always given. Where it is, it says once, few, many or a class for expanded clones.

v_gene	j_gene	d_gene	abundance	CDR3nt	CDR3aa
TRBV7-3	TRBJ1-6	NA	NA	TGTGCCAGCAGCCCTCGGGGAGGCTCACCCCTCCACTTT	CASSPRGGSPLHF
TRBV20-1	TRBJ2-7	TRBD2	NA	TGCAGTGCTGCAGGGACTAGCGGGGCCTACGAGCAGTACTTC	CSAAGTSGAYEQYF
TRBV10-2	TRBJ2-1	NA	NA	TGCGCCAGCAGTGATATGCGGCGGAGAGGAGCTCCGGGGCATGAGCAGTTCTTC	CASSDMRRRGAPGHEQFF
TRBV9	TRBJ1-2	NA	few	TGTGCCAGCAGCGTGAGCCCTCATGGACGGCACTATGGCTACACCTTC	CASSVSPHGRHYGYTF
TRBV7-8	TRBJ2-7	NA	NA	TGTGCCAGCAGCTTAGACAGGAGTAGCTCCTACAATGAGCAGTACTTC	CASSLDRSSSYNEQYF
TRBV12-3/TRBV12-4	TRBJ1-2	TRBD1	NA	TGTGCCAGCAGCCCCTCGGAACAGGGGGCTCGAGGCTACACCTTC	CASSPSEQGARGYTF
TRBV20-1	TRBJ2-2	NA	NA	TGCAGTGCTAGAGATCCAGGGGCCACCGGGGAGCTGTTTTTT	CSARDPGATGELFF
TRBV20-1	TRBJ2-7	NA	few	TGCAGTGCGTCGGGGGAACTCGAGCAGTACTTC	CSASGELEQYF
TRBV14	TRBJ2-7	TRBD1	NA	TGTGCCAGCAGCCAGACAGGGATAAAGGTTCCCTACGAGCAGTACTTC	CASSQTGIKVPYEQYF
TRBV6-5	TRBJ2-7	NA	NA	TGTGCCAGCAGTTACGACCTAACCGAGCAGTACTTC	CASSYDLTEQYF
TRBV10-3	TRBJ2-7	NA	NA	TGTGCCATCAGTGAGGTGCACGAGCAGTACTTC	CAISEVHEQYF
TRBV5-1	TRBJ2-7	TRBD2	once	TGCGCCAGCAGCTTGGACGGGACTAGTCTTTACGAGCAGTACTTC	CASSLDGTSLYEQYF
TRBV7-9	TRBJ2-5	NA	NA	TGTGCCAGCAGCTTAGAGGGGACTCAACCGCCCACCCAGTACTTC	CASSLEGTQPPTQYF
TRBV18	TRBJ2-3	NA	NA	TGTGCCAGCTCATCAAACCAGGGAAGCACAGATACGCAGTATTTT	CASSSNQGSTDTQYF
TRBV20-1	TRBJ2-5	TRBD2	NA	TGCAGTGCTAGAGGTAGCGGGAGGTCGGAAGAGACCCAGTACTTC	CSARGSGRSEETQYF
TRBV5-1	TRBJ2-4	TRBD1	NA	TGCGCCAGCAGCTTGGTAGCAGGGGGCAAAAACATTCAGTACTTC	CASSLVAGGKNIQYF
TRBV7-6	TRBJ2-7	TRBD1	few	TGTGCCAGCAGCTTAGTATGGGGACAGGGGTACGAGCAGTACTTC	CASSLVWGQGYEQYF
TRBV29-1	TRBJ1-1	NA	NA	TGCAGCGTTGTCGGCGGGGAACCTGAAGCTTTCTTT	CSVVGGEPEAFF
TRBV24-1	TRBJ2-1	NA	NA	TGTGCCACCAGTGATTTAAGAGGGGGGGAGCAGTTCTTC	CATSDLRGGEQFF
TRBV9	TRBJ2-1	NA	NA	TGTGCCAGCAGCGTAGAGGGGACACTCCCTCGGTTCTTC	CASSVEGTLPRFF
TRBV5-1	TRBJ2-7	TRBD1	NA	TGCGCCAGCAGCCCCGGACAGGGCGGATCCTTCTCCTACGAGCAGTACTTC	CASSPGQGGSFSYEQYF
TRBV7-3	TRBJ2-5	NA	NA	TGTGCCAGCAGCTTAGGCATTGGGACCCAAGAGACCCAGTACTTC	CASSLGIGTQETQYF
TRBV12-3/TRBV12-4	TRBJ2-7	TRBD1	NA	TGTGCCAGCAGTCTACGGACAGGGATGAGCTCCTACGAGCAGTACTTC	CASSLRTGMSSYEQYF
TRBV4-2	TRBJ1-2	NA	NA	TGTGCCAGCAGCCAGGATCGGGGTCCGGGCTATGGCTACACCTTC	CASSQDRGPGYGYTF
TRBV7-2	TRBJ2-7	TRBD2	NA	TGTGCCAGCAGCTTAGGGCGGGAGGTCTACGAGCAGTACTTC	CASSLGREVYEQYF
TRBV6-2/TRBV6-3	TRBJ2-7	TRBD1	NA	TGTGCCAGCAGATCCGGGACAGCTTCCTACGAGCAGTACTTC	CASRSGTASYEQYF
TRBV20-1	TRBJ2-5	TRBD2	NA	TGCAGTGCTAGAGAGGAGCGGGGGGCCCTCCGAAAAGAGACCCAGTACTTC	CSAREERGALRKETQYF
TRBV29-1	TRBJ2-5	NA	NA	TGCAGCGTTGATTCGTCCCCCGAGACCCAGTACTTC	CSVDSSPETQYF
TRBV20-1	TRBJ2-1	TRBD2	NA	TGCAGTGCTAGAGAATCAGGACTAGCGGAGCCCTGGGATGAGCAGTTCTTC	CSARESGLAEPWDEQFF
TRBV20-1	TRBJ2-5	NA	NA	TGCAGTGCTAGACGGCCCACGACGAGGCCCCAAGAGACCCAGTACTTC	CSARRPTTRPQETQYF
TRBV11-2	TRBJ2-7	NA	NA	TGTGCCAGCAGCTTAGTTCGGGGGAGAGACGTCTACGAGCAGTACTTC	CASSLVRGRDVYEQYF
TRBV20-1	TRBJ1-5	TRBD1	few	TGCAGTGCTAGGGAGGACAGGGTCCAGCCCCAGCATTTT	CSAREDRVQPQHF
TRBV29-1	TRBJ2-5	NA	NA	TGCAGCGTTGAACCCGCGATGGAGACCCAGTACTTC	CSVEPAMETQYF
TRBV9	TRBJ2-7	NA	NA	TGTGCCAGCAGCGTCAGCCTTGATAGCTCCTACGAGCAGTACTTC	CASSVSLDSSYEQYF